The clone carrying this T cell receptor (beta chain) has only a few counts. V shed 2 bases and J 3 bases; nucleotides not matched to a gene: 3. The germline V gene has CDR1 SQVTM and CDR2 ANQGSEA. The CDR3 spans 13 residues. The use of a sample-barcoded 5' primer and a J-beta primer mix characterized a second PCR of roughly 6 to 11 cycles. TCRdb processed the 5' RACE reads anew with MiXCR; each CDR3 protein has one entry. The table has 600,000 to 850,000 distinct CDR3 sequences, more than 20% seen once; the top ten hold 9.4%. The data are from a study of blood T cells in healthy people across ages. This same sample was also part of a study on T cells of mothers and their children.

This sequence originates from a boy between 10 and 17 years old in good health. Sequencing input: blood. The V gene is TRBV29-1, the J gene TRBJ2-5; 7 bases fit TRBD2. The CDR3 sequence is CSVEPSGEETQYF. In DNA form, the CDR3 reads TGCAGCGTTGAACCGAGCGGGGAAGAGACCCAGTACTTC.